Listed below are T cell receptor beta chains from one sample, sequenced in a study of blood T cell repertoires in COVID-19. Clones were sequenced by immunoSEQ multiplex PCR, and TCRdb holds only the in-frame ones, with some missing. Of over 350,000 clones detected, more than 70% appear once; the ten largest clones hold 1.2%. The sequenced sample consisted of PBMCs or T cells enriched from blood (not recorded which). The receptors were gathered from a woman aged 18-30 years who had recovered from COVID-19. CDR3s include the opening cysteine and the closing phenylalanine or tryptophan. Each record gives: CDR3 protein, CDR3 DNA, D gene, J gene, V gene, clone size. A D gene is named only where the DNA matches it firmly. Clone size is shown for a subset of rows, as once, few, many or a class of expanded clone.

CASSQGVLDSSYEQYF | TGCGCCAGCAGCCAAGGCGTGTTGGACAGTTCCTACGAGCAGTACTTC | NA | TRBJ2-7 | TRBV4-3 | NA
CASSILSGRNSPLHF | TGTGCCAGTAGTATTTTGTCGGGGAGGAATTCACCCCTCCACTTT | NA | TRBJ1-6 | TRBV19 | once
CASSLDGTGTDTQYF | TGTGCTAGCAGCTTAGACGGGACAGGGACAGATACGCAGTATTTT | TRBD1 | TRBJ2-3 | TRBV7-7 | NA
CASSQVGSNQPQHF | TGTGCCAGCAGCCAAGTCGGTAGCAATCAGCCCCAGCATTTT | NA | TRBJ1-5 | TRBV4-2 | NA
CASSHPLSTGTNYGYTF | TGCGCCAGCAGCCACCCCCTATCGACAGGGACTAACTATGGCTACACCTTC | TRBD1 | TRBJ1-2 | TRBV5-1 | NA
CASSFGQGTDTQYF | TGTGCCAGCAGCTTCGGACAGGGCACAGATACGCAGTATTTT | TRBD1 | TRBJ2-3 | TRBV7-3 | NA
CASSLFTSTGELFF | TGTGCCAGCAGTTTATTTACTAGCACCGGGGAGCTGTTTTTT | NA | TRBJ2-2 | TRBV27 | NA
CASSLWGQSLSGGIGELFF | TGTGCCAGCAGTTTGTGGGGACAGTCGCTTAGCGGGGGGATCGGGGAGCTGTTTTTT | TRBD2 | TRBJ2-2 | TRBV27 | NA
CASRRETGWETQYF | TGTGCCAGCAGAAGGGAAACAGGGTGGGAGACCCAGTACTTC | NA | TRBJ2-5 | TRBV2 | NA
CAWSAGQGNEQFF | TGTGCCTGGAGTGCGGGACAGGGCAATGAGCAGTTCTTC | TRBD1 | TRBJ2-1 | TRBV30 | once
CASSTGDGYTF | TGTGCCAGCTCAACAGGGGATGGCTACACCTTC | TRBD1 | TRBJ1-2 | TRBV18 | once
CASSIESQRNSPLHF | TGTGCCAGTAGTATAGAATCGCAGAGGAATTCACCCCTCCACTTT | NA | TRBJ1-6 | TRBV19 | few
CASSLGAGGIYEQYF | TGCGCCAGCAGCTTGGGTGCAGGGGGCATCTACGAGCAGTACTTC | TRBD1 | TRBJ2-7 | TRBV5-1 | NA
CASSAPTGQRTGELFF | TGTGCCAGCAGCGCCCCCACAGGGCAGCGCACCGGGGAGCTGTTTTTT | NA | TRBJ2-2 | TRBV11-2 | NA
CASSQGVFYGYTF | TGTGCCAGCAGCCAAGGGGTGTTCTATGGCTACACCTTC | NA | TRBJ1-2 | TRBV5-5 | NA
CARPLAGNTGELFF | TGTGCTAGGCCATTAGCGGGGAACACCGGGGAGCTGTTTTTT | TRBD2 | TRBJ2-2 | TRBV7-7 | NA
CASSPGVYGYTF | TGTGCCAGCAGCCCCGGGGTCTATGGCTACACCTTC | NA | TRBJ1-2 | TRBV28 | NA
CASSLADRGRNEQFF | TGTGCCAGCAGTTTGGCGGACAGGGGGCGAAATGAGCAGTTCTTC | TRBD1 | TRBJ2-1 | TRBV28 | NA
CAWSVPQGSSYNSPLHF | TGTGCCTGGAGTGTCCCGCAGGGGTCCTCCTATAATTCACCCCTCCACTTT | NA | TRBJ1-6 | TRBV30 | NA
CASRPRGDRWNQPQHF | TGTGCCAGTAGGCCTCGGGGGGATCGGTGGAATCAGCCCCAGCATTTT | NA | TRBJ1-5 | TRBV19 | few
CASGSPGGLSYGYTF | TGTGCTAGTGGTTCCCCGGGGGGCCTCTCCTATGGCTACACCTTC | NA | TRBJ1-2 | TRBV12-5 | NA
CASSTAHRGDTEAFF | TGTGCCAGTAGTACGGCCCACAGGGGGGACACTGAAGCTTTCTTT | TRBD1 | TRBJ1-1 | TRBV19 | NA
CASSRGDRAPFYSPLHF | TGTGCCAGTAGTAGGGGAGACAGGGCCCCTTTCTATTCACCCCTCCACTTT | TRBD1 | TRBJ1-6 | TRBV19 | NA
CASSPLSERQNEQFF | TGTGCCAGCAGCCCCTTATCGGAACGACAGAATGAGCAGTTCTTC | NA | TRBJ2-1 | TRBV4-2 | NA
CSVSRTGGETQYF | TGCAGCGTTTCTAGGACAGGGGGGGAGACCCAGTACTTC | TRBD1 | TRBJ2-5 | TRBV29-1 | NA
CASSLTTGPLAGELFF | TGTGCCAGCAGCTTAACGACAGGCCCTTTGGCCGGGGAGCTGTTTTTT | NA | TRBJ2-2 | TRBV7-9 | NA
CASSLGANQPQHF | TGCGCCAGCAGCCTGGGGGCAAATCAGCCCCAGCATTTT | NA | TRBJ1-5 | TRBV4-1 | NA
CASSLISTGGTEAFF | TGCGCCAGCAGCTTGATCTCGACAGGGGGCACTGAAGCTTTCTTT | TRBD1 | TRBJ1-1 | TRBV5-1 | NA
CASSLPQGAWGYTF | TGTGCCAGCTCACTACCACAGGGGGCTTGGGGCTACACCTTC | TRBD1 | TRBJ1-2 | TRBV18 | NA
CASSQDVDTQYF | TGTGCCAGCAGCCAAGACGTAGATACGCAGTATTTT | NA | TRBJ2-3 | TRBV4-2 | NA
CSAAQTGQNSEQYF | TGCAGCGCTGCACAAACGGGACAAAATAGCGAGCAGTACTTC | NA | TRBJ2-7 | TRBV29-1 | NA
CASSTHFTETNYGYTF | TGTGCCAGTAGTACTCACTTCACCGAGACTAACTATGGCTACACCTTC | NA | TRBJ1-2 | TRBV19 | NA
CAISESWTGVSEAFF | TGTGCCATCAGTGAGTCGTGGACAGGGGTCTCTGAAGCTTTCTTT | TRBD1 | TRBJ1-1 | TRBV10-3 | NA
CASTPGANYGYTF | TGTGCCAGCACCCCCGGGGCTAACTATGGCTACACCTTC | NA | TRBJ1-2 | TRBV5-4 | NA
CASSLVGLYEQYF | TGTGCCAGCAGCTTAGTCGGACTCTACGAGCAGTACTTC | NA | TRBJ2-7 | TRBV7-9 | NA
CASSIVPGLAKNIQYF | TGTGCCAGTAGTATAGTCCCGGGTCTAGCCAAAAACATTCAGTACTTC | NA | TRBJ2-4 | TRBV19 | NA
CASSLAGPNTEAFF | TGTGCCAGCAGCTTGGCAGGGCCGAACACTGAAGCTTTCTTT | NA | TRBJ1-1 | TRBV5-4 | once